The T cell receptor (beta chain) described here comes from a study of T-cell reconstitution after alpha-beta-depleted transplantation in children. Preparing the TCRbeta library involved the use of unique molecular identifiers. TCRdb ran MiXCR on the PCR reads and lists one entry per CDR3 protein. The sample holds hundreds of thousands of distinct CDR3 sequences; 15% to 20% are singletons and the top ten take less than 4%. CDR1 and CDR2 (germline): DFQATT, SNEGSKA (reference sequence). V lost 4 bases to trimming and J lost 1 base; unmatched junction nucleotides: 2. This CDR3 comprises 15 residues. Source: PBMCs from the stem cell graft donor, taken from the stem cell graft. This receptor was obtained from a human donor who donated a stem cell graft to a child with acute lymphoblastic leukemia. The chain links TRBV20-1 to TRBJ2-7, with 15 nucleotides matching TRBD2. The CDR3: CSANGLAGGSYEQYF. The CDR3 nucleotides read TGCAGTGCTAACGGACTAGCGGGGGGGTCCTACGAGCAGTACTTC.